This entry lists 13 T cell receptor beta chains sequenced from one sample in a study of T cell responses to AZD1222 COVID-19 vaccine. Sequencing used immunoSEQ multiplex PCR; TCRdb keeps in-frame clones, though not all of them. Among around 150,000 clones listed, 94% were seen once. Source: peripheral blood, taken on day 0 of AZD1222 vaccination. These receptors all stem from an adult in good health.

The chain joins TRBV7-3 to TRBJ1-1; 7 bases agree with TRBD1. Germline V gene lookup returns CDR1 SGHTA and CDR2 FQGTGA. The CDR3 is 15 residues long. The V and J ends lost 2 bases and 2 bases, in that order; junction bases with no gene match: 5. The CDR3 DNA reads as TGTGCCAGCAGCTTAGGGGGGACAGATAACACTGAAGCTTTCTTT. It codes for CASSLGGTDNTEAFF.

The chain joins TRBV13 to TRBJ2-7; 9 nucleotides align to TRBD2. Germline CDR1 reads PRHDT; CDR2 reads FYEKMQ (reference sequence). The CDR3 covers 17 residues. V was clipped by 5 bases and J by 5 bases; unmatched bases: 16. The CDR3 nucleotides read TGTGCCAGCAGCACTACGACCTATAGCGGGAGTCTACACGAGCAGTACTTC. It codes for CASSTTTYSGSLHEQYF.

This clone has only a few counts. V gene TRBV27 combines with J gene TRBJ2-7; perhaps TRBD2 as D (5 bases). Looked up from germline, CDR1 is MNHEY and CDR2 is SMNVEV (reference sequence). The CDR3 extends over 14 amino acids. V was pared by 5 bases and J by 9 bases, with 20 bases between. The CDR3, as DNA: TGTGCCAGCAGTCCCCCCGGAGCGGAATATCGGCAGTACTTC. This gives the protein CASSPPGAEYRQYF.

This clone was recorded only once. This rearrangement joins TRBV19 to TRBJ2-3; the D is unclear. Deletions cut 3 bases from V and 2 bases from J, with 18 bases between. Germline V gene data show CDR1 as LNHDA and CDR2 as SQIVND (reference sequence). The CDR3 totals 17 residues. CDR3: CASSITAVGGSTDTQYF. In DNA form, the CDR3 reads TGTGCCAGTAGTATTACTGCTGTTGGCGGTTCCACAGATACGCAGTATTTT. Full variable domain (remainder filled in from reference TRBV19 and TRBJ2-3): DGGITQSPKYLFRKEGQNVTLSCEQNLNHDAMYWYRQDPGQGLRLIYYSQIVNDFQKGDIAEGYSVSREKKESFPLTVTSAQKNPTAFYLCASSITAVGGSTDTQYFGPGTRLTVL.

This sequence joins TRBV27 and TRBJ1-2, with a tentative D call TRBD1 (5 bases). CDR3 size: 14 residues. The ends were cut back, 1 base at V and 7 bases at J, with 13 bases in the middle. The V gene's germline CDR1 is MNHEY and CDR2 SMNVEV (reference sequence). The CDR3, as DNA: TGTGCCAGCAGTTTATGGGGCGAACGGGGTGGCTACACCTTC. The encoded protein is CASSLWGERGGYTF.

DNA for the CDR3: TGTGCCAGCAGTTGGCGAGAGACCCAGTACTTC. Encoded protein: CASSWRETQYF. The rearrangement uses TRBV12-3 or TRBV12-4 and TRBJ2-5; no reliable D call. This CDR3 spans 11 amino acids. Trimming removed 4 bases at V and 4 bases at J, with 4 bases between.

This chain connects TRBV5-5 to TRBJ2-7, with D possibly matching TRBD1 (5 bases). With 1 base removed from V and 2 bases from J, the gap between germline ends came to 13 bases. The CDR3 covers 15 residues. The germline gives CDR1 SGHKS, CDR2 YYEKEE (reference sequence). CDR3: CASSLWTKRTYEQYF. The CDR3 DNA reads TGTGCCAGCAGCTTGTGGACAAAAAGGACCTACGAGCAGTACTTC.

V gene TRBV19 combines with J gene TRBJ2-1; D is ambiguous. Trimming cost V 1 base and J 5 bases, with 12 bases left between them. This CDR3 is built from 15 residues. Germline CDR1 reads LNHDA; CDR2 reads SQIVND (reference sequence). For the CDR3, the DNA is TGTGCCAGTAGTATAGGGCCAGCTAGGCACAATGAGCAGTTCTTC. It codes for CASSIGPARHNEQFF.

This rearrangement joins TRBV19 to TRBJ1-3; D is uncertain. Germline V gene sequence: CDR1 LNHDA, CDR2 SQIVND (reference sequence). Trimming cost V 3 bases and J 0 bases, with 9 bases left between them. This CDR3 is 15 amino acids long. The CDR3 loop is CASSIERTSGNTIYF. In DNA form, the CDR3 reads TGTGCCAGTAGTATTGAAAGAACCTCTGGAAACACCATATATTTT.

The rearrangement links TRBV3-1 (or the pseudogene TRBV3-2) to TRBJ1-1, with unresolved D. V lost 2 bases and J lost 9, with 13 bases in between. The germline V gene has CDR1 LGHDT and CDR2 YNNKEL (reference sequence). The CDR3 length is 13 residues. CDR3 coding DNA: TGTGCCAGCAGCCAAAGTGGCGCCACGAAAGCTTTCTTT. It translates to CASSQSGATKAFF.

The J gene is TRBJ2-7, the V gene TRBV5-4; 11 positions match TRBD2. CDR3 size: 16 residues. The germline CDR1 and CDR2 sequences are SGHNT and YYREEE (reference sequence). With 0 bases clipped from V and 2 bases from J, the junction kept 4 bases outside the gene matches. CDR3 sequence reads: CASSLGGTSGPYEQYF. The CDR3, as DNA: TGTGCCAGCAGCTTGGGTGGGACTAGCGGTCCCTACGAGCAGTACTTC.

The genes are TRBV6-1 and TRBJ2-3; D gene unclear. V gave up 1 base and J gave up 4 bases, with 9 bases separating them. The CDR3 has 14 amino acids. Germline V gene sequence: CDR1 MNHNS, CDR2 SASEGT. The CDR3, as DNA: TGTGCCAGCAGTGAAGGTCGGAATCCAGATACGCAGTATTTT. It encodes CASSEGRNPDTQYF.

V usage is TRBV12-3 or TRBV12-4 and J usage is TRBJ2-7; D is perhaps TRBD1 (6 bases). This CDR3 spans 13 amino acids. Trimming removed 8 bases from V and 0 bases from J, with 11 bases in between. The CDR3 sequence: CASGGHSSYEQYF. CDR3 bases: TGTGCCAGCGGGGGACATAGCTCCTACGAGCAGTACTTC.